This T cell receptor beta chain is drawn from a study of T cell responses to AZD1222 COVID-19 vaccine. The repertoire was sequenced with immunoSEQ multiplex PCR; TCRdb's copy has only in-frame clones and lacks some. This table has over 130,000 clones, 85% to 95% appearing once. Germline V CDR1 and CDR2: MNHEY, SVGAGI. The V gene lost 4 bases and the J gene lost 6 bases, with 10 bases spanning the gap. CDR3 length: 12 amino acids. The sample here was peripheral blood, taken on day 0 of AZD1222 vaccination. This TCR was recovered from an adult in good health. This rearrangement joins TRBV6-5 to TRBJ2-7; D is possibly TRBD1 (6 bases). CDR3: CASSLDRREQYF. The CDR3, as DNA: TGTGCCAGCAGTTTAGACAGGCGCGAGCAGTACTTC.